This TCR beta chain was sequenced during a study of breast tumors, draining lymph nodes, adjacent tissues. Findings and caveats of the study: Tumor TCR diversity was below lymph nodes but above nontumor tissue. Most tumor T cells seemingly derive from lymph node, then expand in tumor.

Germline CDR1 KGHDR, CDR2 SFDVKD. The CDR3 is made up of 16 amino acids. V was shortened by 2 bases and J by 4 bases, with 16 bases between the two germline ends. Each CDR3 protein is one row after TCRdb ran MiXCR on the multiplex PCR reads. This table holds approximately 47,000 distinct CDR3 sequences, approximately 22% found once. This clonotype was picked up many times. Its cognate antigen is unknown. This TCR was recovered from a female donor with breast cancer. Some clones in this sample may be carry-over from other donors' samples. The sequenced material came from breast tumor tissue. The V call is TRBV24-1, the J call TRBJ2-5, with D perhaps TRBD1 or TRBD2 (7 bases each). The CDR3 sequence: CATSDSQGGVAETQYF. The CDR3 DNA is TGTGCCACCAGTGATTCCCAGGGGGGGGTTGCAGAGACCCAGTACTTC.